This T cell receptor beta chain was identified during a study of T cell responses to AZD1222 COVID-19 vaccine. General observations from the study: The repertoires were collected only after the peak T cell response. When two AZD1222 doses had been given, Spike-specific TCR breadth and depth rose.

With regard to this clone: Antigen specificity is unknown.

Here immunoSEQ multiplex PCR was the method, and the copy in TCRdb shows in-frame clones only, minus some. The sample lists around 140,000 clones; about 93% were seen once. This clonotype was sampled from an adult in good health. Sequenced material: peripheral blood, taken on day 0 of AZD1222 vaccination.

The CDR3 spells CASGAGFDVEQFF. The CDR3 DNA follows: TGTGCTAGTGGAGCAGGGTTTGACGTTGAGCAGTTCTTC. This rearrangement joins TRBV12-5 to TRBJ2-1, with D perhaps TRBD1 (5 bases). V lost 6 bases, J lost 9 bases, and 15 bases lay in between. This CDR3 has 13 residues. In germline, CDR1 is LGHNT, CDR2 FRNRAP.